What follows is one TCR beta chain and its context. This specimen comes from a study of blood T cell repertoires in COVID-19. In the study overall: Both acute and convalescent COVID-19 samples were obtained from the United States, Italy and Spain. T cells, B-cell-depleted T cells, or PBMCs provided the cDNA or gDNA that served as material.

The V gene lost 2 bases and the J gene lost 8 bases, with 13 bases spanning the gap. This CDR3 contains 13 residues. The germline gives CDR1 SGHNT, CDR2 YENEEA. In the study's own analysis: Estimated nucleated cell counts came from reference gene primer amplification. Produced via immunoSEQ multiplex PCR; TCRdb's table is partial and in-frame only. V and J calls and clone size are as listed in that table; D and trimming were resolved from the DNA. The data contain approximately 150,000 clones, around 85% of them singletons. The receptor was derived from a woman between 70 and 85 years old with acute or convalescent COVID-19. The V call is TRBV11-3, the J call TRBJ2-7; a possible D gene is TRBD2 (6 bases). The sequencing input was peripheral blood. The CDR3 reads CASSLFPEGKQYF. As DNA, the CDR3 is TGTGCCAGCAGCTTATTTCCGGAGGGGAAGCAGTACTTC.